The clone carrying this T cell receptor (beta chain) was counted a single time. Its antigen is not known. These data are taken from a study of neoadjuvant nivolumab and ipilimumab in lung cancer. V lost 4 bases and J 0 bases, leaving 11 bases between the germline ends. The CDR3 has 14 amino acids. Per the germline V gene, CDR1 is SQVTM and CDR2 is ANQGSEA. Regarding the study as a whole: From pretherapy to surgery, tumor richness and clonality rose with dual therapy. TCR clonality did not significantly correlate with pathologic tumor regression.

The table came from immunoSEQ multiplex PCR; TCRdb's copy has only in-frame clones and leaves some out. The repertoire holds 40,000 or so clones, with 89% as singletons. The sequence derives from an adult with non-small cell lung cancer. This specimen was peripheral blood, taken before neoadjuvant nivolumab, alone or with ipilimumab. The chain recombines TRBV29-1 with TRBJ2-3; D unresolved. The CDR3 nucleotides read TGCAGCGTTGCCCCCAGGCTTAGCACAGATACGCAGTATTTT. Translating gives CSVAPRLSTDTQYF.